These 7 T cell receptor beta chains came from one sample sequenced in a study of shared clonotypes between healthy human individuals. Clones were sequenced by immunoSEQ multiplex PCR, and TCRdb holds only the in-frame ones, with some missing. Of approximately 1.5 million clones listed, 97% to 99% are singletons. The sequenced sample consisted of naive CD4+ T cells sorted from blood. Subset in this sample: CD45RA+ positively selected. The source of these receptors is a man aged 25 to 40 in good health.

This rearrangement joins TRBV7-9 to TRBJ2-5, with no clear D. CDR1 is SEHNR and CDR2 is FQNEAQ in the germline V gene (reference sequence). The CDR3 length is 16 residues. V was pared by 5 bases and J by 2 bases, with 18 bases between. As DNA, the CDR3 is TGTGCCAGCAGCCCACTCCCCGTGGGTCGACAAGAGACCCAGTACTTC. Its translation: CASSPLPVGRQETQYF.

The chain couples TRBV5-1 to TRBJ2-3; D tentatively reads TRBD1 or TRBD2 (5 bases each). Trimming removed 2 bases at V and 2 bases at J, with 12 bases between. Germline-derived CDR1 and CDR2 are SGHRS and YFSETQ. The CDR3 runs 15 residues. The CDR3 here is CASSFRGQNTDTQYF. The CDR3 region has the DNA TGCGCCAGCAGCTTTCGGGGCCAGAACACAGATACGCAGTATTTT.

V usage is TRBV25-1 and J usage is TRBJ2-2; the match to TRBD1 covers 7 bases. CDR1 and CDR2 (germline): MGHDK, SYGVNS. Trimming took 6 bases from V and 0 from J; bases not matched to a gene: 10. The CDR3 loop spans 17 amino acids. The CDR3 is CASSGKKGQPNTGELFF. CDR3 bases: TGTGCCAGCAGCGGAAAAAAGGGACAGCCGAACACCGGGGAGCTGTTTTTT. Drawing the rest from reference TRBV25-1 and TRBJ2-2, the complete variable domain is EADIYQTPRYLVIGTGKKITLECSQTMGHDKMYWYQQDPGMELHLIHYSYGVNSTEKGDLSSESTVSRIRTEHFPLTLESARPSHTSQYLCASSGKKGQPNTGELFFGEGSRLTVL.

The chain recombines TRBV27 with TRBJ2-1; 11 nucleotides agree with TRBD2. With V trimmed by 3 bases and J by 0 bases, 4 bases remained unmatched. This CDR3 has 17 residues. CDR1 is MNHEY and CDR2 is SMNVEV in the germline V gene (reference sequence). CDR3 residues: CASSFSGRAGSYNEQFF. The CDR3 coding sequence is TGTGCCAGCAGTTTTAGCGGGAGGGCCGGCTCCTACAATGAGCAGTTCTTC.

The chain links TRBV28 to TRBJ1-3; D not resolved. Trimming pared 3 bases from V and 0 bases from J, leaving 15 bases between. The CDR3 runs to 17 residues. Germline-derived CDR1 and CDR2 are MDHEN and SYDVKM. The CDR3 reads CASSFHGTPHSGNTIYF. The DNA of the CDR3 is TGTGCCAGCAGTTTTCATGGAACTCCTCACTCTGGAAACACCATATATTTT.

In regard to this clone: Other nucleotide sequences from this sample produce the same CDR3. J is TRBJ2-3 and V is TRBV10-3; D uncertain. Germline V gene data show CDR1 as ENHRY and CDR2 as SYGVKD. This CDR3 is built from 11 residues. V lost 6 bases and J lost 1, with 2 bases in between. The CDR3: CAIRRTDTQYF. In DNA form, the CDR3 reads TGTGCCATCAGACGCACAGATACGCAGTATTTT.

The rearrangement links TRBV7-8 to TRBJ2-7; no definite D call. Germline CDR1 and CDR2: SGHVS and FQNEAQ. The length of the CDR3 is 15 residues. V gave up 1 base and J gave up 0 bases, with 10 bases separating them. This CDR3 reads CASSLGQNPSYEQYF. CDR3 in DNA: TGTGCCAGCAGCTTAGGCCAGAATCCCTCCTACGAGCAGTACTTC.